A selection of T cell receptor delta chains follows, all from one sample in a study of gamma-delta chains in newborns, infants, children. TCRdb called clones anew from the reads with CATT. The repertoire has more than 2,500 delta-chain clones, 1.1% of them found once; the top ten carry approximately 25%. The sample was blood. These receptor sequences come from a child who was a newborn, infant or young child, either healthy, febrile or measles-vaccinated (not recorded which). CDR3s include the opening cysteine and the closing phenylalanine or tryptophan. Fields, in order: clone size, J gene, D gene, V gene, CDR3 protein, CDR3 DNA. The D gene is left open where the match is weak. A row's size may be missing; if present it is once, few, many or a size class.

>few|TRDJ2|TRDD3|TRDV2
CACDWGILAQLFF
TGTGCCTGTGACTGGGGGATACTAGCACAACTCTTCTTT
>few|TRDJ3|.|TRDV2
CACDTTGASWDTRQMFF
TGTGCCTGTGACACAACGGGGGCCTCCTGGGACACCCGACAGATGTTTTTC
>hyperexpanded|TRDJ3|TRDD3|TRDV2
CACDTVLGGRSSWDTRQMFF
TGTGCCTGTGACACCGTACTGGGGGGCCGGAGCTCCTGGGACACCCGACAGATGTTTTTC
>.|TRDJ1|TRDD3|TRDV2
CACDRLLGDTDKLIF
TGTGCCTGTGACCGTTTACTGGGGGACACCGATAAACTCATCTTT
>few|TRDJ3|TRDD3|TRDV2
CACDTGGYGTWDSRQMFF
TGTGCCTGTGACACCGGGGGATACGGCACCTGGGACTCCCGACAGATGTTTTTC
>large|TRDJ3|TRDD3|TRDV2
CACDRVLGDTRWDTRQMFF
TGTGCCTGTGACAGGGTACTGGGGGATACGCGGTGGGACACCCGACAGATGTTTTTC
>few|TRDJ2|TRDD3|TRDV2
CACDKLGDTLTAQLFF
TGTGCCTGTGACAAACTGGGGGATACTTTGACAGCACAACTCTTCTTT
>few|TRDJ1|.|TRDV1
CALGGLGLPTTGGLLWGFYTVKLIF
TGTGCTCTTGGGGGACTAGGCCTTCCTACGACTGGGGGCCTACTTTGGGGCTTCTACACCGTTAAACTCATCTTT
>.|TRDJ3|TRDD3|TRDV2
CACDTGGYAAWDTRQMFF
TGTGCCTGTGACACGGGGGGATACGCGGCCTGGGACACCCGACAGATGTTTTTC
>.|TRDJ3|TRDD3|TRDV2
CACDVLGDSRTWDTRQMFF
TGTGCCTGTGACGTACTGGGGGATAGCAGAACCTGGGACACCCGACAGATGTTTTTC
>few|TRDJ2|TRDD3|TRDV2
CACDTWGYTAQLFF
TGTGCCTGTGACACCTGGGGATACACAGCACAACTCTTCTTT
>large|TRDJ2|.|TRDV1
CALGGAFLLGVNFLTAQLFF
TGTGCTCTTGGGGGAGCCTTCCTACTGGGGGTCAACTTTTTGACAGCACAACTCTTCTTT
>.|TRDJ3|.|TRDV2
CACDTVVGAISWDTRQMFF
TGTGCCTGTGACACCGTGGTGGGGGCCATCTCCTGGGACACCCGACAGATGTTTTTC
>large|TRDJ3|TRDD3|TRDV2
CACDSLHRLGDKKPWDTRQMFF
TGTGCCTGTGACTCACTCCACCGTCTGGGGGATAAAAAACCCTGGGACACCCGACAGATGTTTTTC
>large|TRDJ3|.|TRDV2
CACDTMGSWDTRQMFF
TGTGCCTGTGACACCATGGGATCCTGGGACACCCGACAGATGTTTTTC
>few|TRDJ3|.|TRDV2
CACDLLQGFSSWDTRQMFF
TGTGCCTGTGACCTCCTTCAGGGCTTCAGCTCCTGGGACACCCGACAGATGTTTTTC
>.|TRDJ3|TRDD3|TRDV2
CACDTVTGGPSSWDTRQMFF
TGTGCCTGTGACACCGTTACTGGGGGCCCTAGCTCCTGGGACACCCGACAGATGTTTTTC
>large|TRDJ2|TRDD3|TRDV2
CACDTVGDTAQLFF
TGTGCCTGTGACACCGTGGGGGATACAGCACAACTCTTCTTT
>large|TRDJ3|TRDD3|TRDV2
CACDSADNWGTPSWDTRQMFF
TGTGCCTGTGACAGTGCGGACAACTGGGGGACCCCCTCCTGGGACACCCGACAGATGTTTTTC
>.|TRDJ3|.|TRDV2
CACDNVLSWDTRQTFF
TGTGCCTGTGACAACGTACTATCCTGGGACACCCGACAGACGTTTTTC
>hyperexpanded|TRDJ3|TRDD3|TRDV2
CACDTVGGYWDTRQMFF
TGTGCCTGTGACACCGTCGGGGGATACTGGGACACCCGACAGATGTTTTTC
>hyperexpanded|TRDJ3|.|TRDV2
CACDTVTWGSWDTRQMFF
TGTGCCTGTGACACCGTCACCTGGGGCTCCTGGGACACCCGACAGATGTTTTTC
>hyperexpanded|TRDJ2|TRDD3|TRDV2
CACDILGDLTAQLFF
TGTGCCTGTGACATACTGGGGGATTTGACAGCACAACTCTTCTTT
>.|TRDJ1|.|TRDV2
CACDTVLYTDKLIF
TGTGCCTGTGACACCGTACTCTACACCGATAAACTCATCTTT
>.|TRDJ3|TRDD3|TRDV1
CALGAPSPISTLGDTSSWDTRQMFF
TGTGCTCTTGGGGCGCCGTCTCCTATTTCCACTTTGGGGGATACTAGCTCCTGGGACACCCGACAGATGTTTTTC
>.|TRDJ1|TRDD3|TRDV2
CACDTVTGGYALENKLIF
TGTGCCTGCGACACCGTTACTGGGGGGTACGCCCTAGAAAATAAACTCATATTT
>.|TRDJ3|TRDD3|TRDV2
CACDVLGDTWDTRQMFF
TGTGCCTGCGATGTACTGGGGGATACCTGGGACACCCGACAGATGTTTTTC
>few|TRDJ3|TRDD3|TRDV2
CACDPLLGDTSSWDTRQMFF
TGTGCCTGTGACCCACTACTGGGGGATACGAGCTCCTGGGACACCCGACAGATGTTTTTC
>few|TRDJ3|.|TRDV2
CACDTPDPGTSWDTRQMFF
TGTGCCTGTGACACTCCGGACCCAGGGACTTCCTGGGACACCCGACAGATGTTTTTC
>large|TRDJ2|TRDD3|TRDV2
CACDTLGDTTAQLFF
TGTGCCTGTGACACACTGGGGGATACGACAGCACAACTCTTCTTT
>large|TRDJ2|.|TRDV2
CACDTWGTAQLFF
TGTGCCTGTGACACCTGGGGGACAGCACAACTCTTCTTT
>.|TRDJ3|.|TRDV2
CACDTGGYSSWDTRQMFF
TGTGCCTGTGACACTGGGGGGTACAGCTCCTGGGACACCCGACAGATGTTTTTC
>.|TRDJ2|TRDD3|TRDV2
CACDTVGGYAAQLFF
TGTGCCTGTGACACCGTCGGGGGATACGCAGCACAACTCTTCTTT
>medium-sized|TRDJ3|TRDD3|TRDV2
CACELGDSSWDTRQMFF
TGTGCCTGTGAACTGGGGGATAGCTCCTGGGACACCCGACAGATGTTTTTC
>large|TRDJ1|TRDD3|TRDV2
CACDTVALPAGDKRDTDKLIF
TGTGCCTGTGACACCGTGGCCCTCCCGGCGGGGGATAAAAGGGACACCGATAAACTCATCTTT
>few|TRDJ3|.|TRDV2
CACDTAGGPTSWDTRQMFF
TGTGCCTGTGACACGGCGGGGGGCCCTACTTCCTGGGACACCCGACAGATGTTTTTC
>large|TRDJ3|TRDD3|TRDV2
CACDLLGDTWDTRQMFF
TGTGCCTGTGACTTACTGGGGGACACCTGGGACACCCGACAGATGTTTTTC
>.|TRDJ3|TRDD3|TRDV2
CACDTGGYLSSWDTRQMFF
TGTGCCTGTGACACCGGGGGATACTTGAGCTCCTGGGACACCCGACAGATGTTTTTC
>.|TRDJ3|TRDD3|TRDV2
CATVGGYSWDTRQMFF
TGTGCCACCGTTGGGGGATACTCCTGGGACACCCGACAGATGTTTTTC
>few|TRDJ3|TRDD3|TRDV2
CACGKLGDYWDTRQMFF
TGTGCATGTGGCAAACTGGGGGATTACTGGGACACCCGACAGATGTTTTTC
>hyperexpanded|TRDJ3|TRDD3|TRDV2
CACDGLGDTWDTRQMFF
TGTGCCTGTGACGGGCTGGGGGATACCTGGGACACCCGACAGATGTTTTTC